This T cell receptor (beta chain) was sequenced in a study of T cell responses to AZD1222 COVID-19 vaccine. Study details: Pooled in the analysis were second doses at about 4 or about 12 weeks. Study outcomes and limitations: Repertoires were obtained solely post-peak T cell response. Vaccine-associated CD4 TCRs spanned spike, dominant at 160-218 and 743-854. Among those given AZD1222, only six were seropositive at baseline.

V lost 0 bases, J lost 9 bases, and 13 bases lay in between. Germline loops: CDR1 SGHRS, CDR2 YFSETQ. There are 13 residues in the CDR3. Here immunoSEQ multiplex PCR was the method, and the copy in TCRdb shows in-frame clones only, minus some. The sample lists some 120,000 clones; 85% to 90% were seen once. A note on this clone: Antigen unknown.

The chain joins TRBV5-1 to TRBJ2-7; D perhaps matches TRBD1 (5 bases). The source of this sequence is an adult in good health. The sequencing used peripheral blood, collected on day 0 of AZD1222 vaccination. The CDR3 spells CASSLATTQGQYF. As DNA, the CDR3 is TGCGCCAGCAGCTTGGCGACGACCCAGGGGCAGTACTTC.